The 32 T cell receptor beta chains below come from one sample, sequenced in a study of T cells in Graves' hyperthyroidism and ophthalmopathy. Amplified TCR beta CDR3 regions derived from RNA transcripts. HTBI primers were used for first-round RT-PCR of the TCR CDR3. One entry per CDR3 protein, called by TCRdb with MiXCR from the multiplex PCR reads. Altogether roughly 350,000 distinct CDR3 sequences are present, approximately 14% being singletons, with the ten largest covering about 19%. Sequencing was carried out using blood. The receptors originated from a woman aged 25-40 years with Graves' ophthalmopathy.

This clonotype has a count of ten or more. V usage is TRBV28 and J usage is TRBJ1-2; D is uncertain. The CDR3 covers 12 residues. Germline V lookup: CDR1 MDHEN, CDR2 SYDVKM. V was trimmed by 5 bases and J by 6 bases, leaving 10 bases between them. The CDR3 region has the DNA TGTGCCAGCAGTGATGAGGCGGATGGCTACACCTTC. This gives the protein CASSDEADGYTF.

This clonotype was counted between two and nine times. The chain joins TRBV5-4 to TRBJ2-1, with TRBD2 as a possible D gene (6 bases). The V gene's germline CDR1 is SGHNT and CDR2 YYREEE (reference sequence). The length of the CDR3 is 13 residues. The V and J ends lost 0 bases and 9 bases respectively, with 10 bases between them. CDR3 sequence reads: CASSLDLGGEQFF. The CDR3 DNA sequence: TGTGCCAGCAGCTTGGATTTGGGGGGTGAGCAGTTCTTC.

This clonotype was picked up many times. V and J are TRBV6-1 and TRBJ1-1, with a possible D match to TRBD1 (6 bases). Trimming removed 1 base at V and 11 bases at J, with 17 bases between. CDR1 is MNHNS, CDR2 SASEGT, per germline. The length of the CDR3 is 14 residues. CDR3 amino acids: CASSEGRNRDTAFF. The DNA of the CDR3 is TGTGCCAGCAGTGAAGGTAGAAACAGGGATACTGCTTTCTTT.

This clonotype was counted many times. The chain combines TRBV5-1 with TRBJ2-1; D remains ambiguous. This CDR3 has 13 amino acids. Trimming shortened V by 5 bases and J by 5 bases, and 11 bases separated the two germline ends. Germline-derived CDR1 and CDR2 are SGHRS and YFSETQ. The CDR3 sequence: CASRPGPNNEQFF. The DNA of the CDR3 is TGCGCCAGCAGACCCGGACCGAACAATGAGCAGTTCTTC.

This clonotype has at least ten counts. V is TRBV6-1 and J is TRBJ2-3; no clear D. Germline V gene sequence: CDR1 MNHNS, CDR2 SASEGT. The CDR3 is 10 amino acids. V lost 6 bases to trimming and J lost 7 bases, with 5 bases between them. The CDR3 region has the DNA TGTGCCAGCAGGATGCATACGCAGTATTTT. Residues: CASRMHTQYF.

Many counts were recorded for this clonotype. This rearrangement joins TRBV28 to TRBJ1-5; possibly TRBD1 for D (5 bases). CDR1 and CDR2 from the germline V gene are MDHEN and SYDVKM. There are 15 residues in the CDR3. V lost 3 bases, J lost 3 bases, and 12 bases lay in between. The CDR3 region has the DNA TGTGCCAGCAGTTTTTTGGGACCAAACAATCAGCCCCAGCATTTT. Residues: CASSFLGPNNQPQHF.

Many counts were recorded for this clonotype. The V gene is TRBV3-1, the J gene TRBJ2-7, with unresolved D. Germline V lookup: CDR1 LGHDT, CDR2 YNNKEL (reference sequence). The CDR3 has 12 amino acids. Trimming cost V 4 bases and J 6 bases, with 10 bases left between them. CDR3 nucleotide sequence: TGTGCCAGCAGCCTTCTGGGTGGCGAGCAGTACTTC. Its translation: CASSLLGGEQYF.

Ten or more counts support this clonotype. This CDR3 reads CSARDYTGGAYEQYF. CDR3 coding DNA: TGCAGTGCTAGAGATTACACGGGGGGCGCCTACGAGCAGTACTTC. The rearrangement uses TRBV20-1 and TRBJ2-7, with D tentatively TRBD2 (7 bases). With 0 bases removed from V and 2 bases from J, the gap between germline ends came to 14 bases. Germline lookup yields CDR1 DFQATT and CDR2 SNEGSKA (reference sequence). The CDR3 is 15 amino acids.

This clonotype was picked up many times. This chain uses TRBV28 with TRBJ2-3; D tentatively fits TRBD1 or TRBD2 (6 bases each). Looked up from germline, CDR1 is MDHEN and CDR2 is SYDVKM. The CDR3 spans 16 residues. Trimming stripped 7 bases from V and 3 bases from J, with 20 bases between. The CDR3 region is CASKILGGLGTDTQYF. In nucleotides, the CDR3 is TGTGCCAGCAAGATCCTGGGGGGCCTTGGTACAGATACGCAGTATTTT.

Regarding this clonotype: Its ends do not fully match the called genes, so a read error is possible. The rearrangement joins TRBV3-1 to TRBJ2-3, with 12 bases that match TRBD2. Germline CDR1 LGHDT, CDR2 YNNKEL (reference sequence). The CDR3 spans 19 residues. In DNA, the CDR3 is TGTGCCAGCAGCCAGCGAGGGACTAGCGGGTCTACTAGCACAGATACGCAGTGTTTT. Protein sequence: CASSQRGTSGSTSTDTQCF.

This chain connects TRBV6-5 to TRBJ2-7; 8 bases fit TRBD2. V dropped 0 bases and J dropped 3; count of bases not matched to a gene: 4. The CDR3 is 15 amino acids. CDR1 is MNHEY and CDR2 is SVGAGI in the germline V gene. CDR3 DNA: TGTGCCAGCAGTTACTCCTCCCGGGGGGGCTACGAGCAGTACTTC. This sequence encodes CASSYSSRGGYEQYF.

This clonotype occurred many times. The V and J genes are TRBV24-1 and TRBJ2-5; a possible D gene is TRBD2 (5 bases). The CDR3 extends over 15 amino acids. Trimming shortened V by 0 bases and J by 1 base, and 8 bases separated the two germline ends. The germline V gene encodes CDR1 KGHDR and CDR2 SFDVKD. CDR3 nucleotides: TGTGCCACCAGTGATTTGAGAGGGATCCAAGAGACCCAGTACTTC. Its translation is CATSDLRGIQETQYF.

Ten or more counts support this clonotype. In nucleotides, the CDR3 is TGTGCCAGCAGCTACCCTGCCGATCCCACCGGCGAGCAGTACTTC. It codes for CASSYPADPTGEQYF. This chain joins TRBV7-8 and TRBJ2-7; D not certain. This CDR3 has 15 residues. The V end lost 4 bases, the J end lost 6 bases, and 19 bases lay between the germline ends. The germline V gene has CDR1 SGHVS and CDR2 FQNEAQ.

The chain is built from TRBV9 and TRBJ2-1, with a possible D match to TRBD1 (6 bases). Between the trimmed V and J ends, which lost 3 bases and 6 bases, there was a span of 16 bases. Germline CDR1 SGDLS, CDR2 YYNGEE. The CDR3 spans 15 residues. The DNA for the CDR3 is TGTGCCAGCAGCGGCAGGGGACCTAGATCCAATGAGCAGTTCTTC. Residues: CASSGRGPRSNEQFF.

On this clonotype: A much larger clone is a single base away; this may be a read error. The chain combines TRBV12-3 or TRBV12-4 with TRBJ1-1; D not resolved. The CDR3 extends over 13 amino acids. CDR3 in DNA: TGTGCCTGCAGTGGCCAGGCCGGCACTGAAGCTTTCTTT. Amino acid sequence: CACSGQAGTEAFF.

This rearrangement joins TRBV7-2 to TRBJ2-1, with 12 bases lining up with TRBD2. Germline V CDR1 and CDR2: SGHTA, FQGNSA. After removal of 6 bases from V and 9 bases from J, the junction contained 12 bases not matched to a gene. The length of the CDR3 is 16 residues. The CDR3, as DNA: TGTGCCAGCAGTCTCTCTAGCGGGGGGGCCTTCAGTGAGCAGTTCTTC. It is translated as CASSLSSGGAFSEQFF.

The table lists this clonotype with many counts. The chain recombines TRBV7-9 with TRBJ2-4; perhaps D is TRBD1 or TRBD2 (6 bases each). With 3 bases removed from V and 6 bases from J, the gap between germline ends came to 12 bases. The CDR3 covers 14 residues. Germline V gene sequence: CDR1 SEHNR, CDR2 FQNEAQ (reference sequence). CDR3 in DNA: TGTGCCAGCAGCTTCGGAGGGGGTGGAAACATTCAGTACTTC. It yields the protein CASSFGGGGNIQYF.

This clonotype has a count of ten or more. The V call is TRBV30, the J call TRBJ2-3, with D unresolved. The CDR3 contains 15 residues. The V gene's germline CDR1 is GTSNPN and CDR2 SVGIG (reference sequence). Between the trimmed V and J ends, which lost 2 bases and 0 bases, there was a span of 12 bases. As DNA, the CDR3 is TGTGCCTGGAGTCGGTTGGAGACTAGCACAGATACGCAGTATTTT. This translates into CAWSRLETSTDTQYF.

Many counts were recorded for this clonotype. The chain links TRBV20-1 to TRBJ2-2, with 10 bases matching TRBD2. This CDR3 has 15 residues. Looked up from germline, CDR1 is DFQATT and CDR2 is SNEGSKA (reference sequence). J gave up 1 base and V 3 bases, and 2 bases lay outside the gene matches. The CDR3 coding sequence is TGCAGTGCTAGGAAGCGGGGGGGGAACACCGGGGAGCTGTTTTTT. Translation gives CSARKRGGNTGELFF.

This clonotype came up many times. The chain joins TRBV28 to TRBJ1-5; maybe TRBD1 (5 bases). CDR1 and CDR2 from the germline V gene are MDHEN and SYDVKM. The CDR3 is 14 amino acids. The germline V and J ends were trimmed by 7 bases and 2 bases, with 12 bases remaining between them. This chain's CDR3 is CASMGTVRNQPQHF. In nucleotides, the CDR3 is TGTGCCAGCATGGGGACGGTGCGCAATCAGCCCCAGCATTTT.

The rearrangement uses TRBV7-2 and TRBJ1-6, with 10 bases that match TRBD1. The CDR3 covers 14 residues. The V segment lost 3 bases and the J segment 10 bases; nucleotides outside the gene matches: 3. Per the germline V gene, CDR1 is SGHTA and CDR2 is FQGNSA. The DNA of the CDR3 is TGTGCCAGCAGCTTGGGGACAGGGGTCTCACCCCTCCACTTT. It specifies CASSLGTGVSPLHF.

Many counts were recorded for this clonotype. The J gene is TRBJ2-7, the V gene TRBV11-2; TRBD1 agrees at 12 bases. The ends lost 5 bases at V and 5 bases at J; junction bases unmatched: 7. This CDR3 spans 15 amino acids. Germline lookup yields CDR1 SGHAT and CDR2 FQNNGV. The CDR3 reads CASSRTGTGGHEQYF. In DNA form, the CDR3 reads TGTGCCAGCAGCCGGACCGGGACAGGGGGCCACGAGCAGTACTTC. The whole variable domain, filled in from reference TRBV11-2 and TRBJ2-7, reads EAGVAQSPRYKIIEKRQSVAFWCNPISGHATLYWYQQILGQGPKLLIQFQNNGVVDDSQLPKDRFSAERLKGVDSTLKIQPAKLEDSAVYLCASSRTGTGGHEQYFGPGTRLTVT.

The CDR3 coding sequence is TGCGCCAGCAGCCAAGATAAGGTAGCCAATGAGCAGTTCTTC. The encoded protein is CASSQDKVANEQFF. The rearrangement uses TRBV4-1 and TRBJ2-1; D remains ambiguous. Trimming removed 0 bases from V and 6 bases from J, with 9 bases in between. CDR3 length equals 14 residues. CDR1 and CDR2 from the germline V gene are MGHRA and YSYEKL.

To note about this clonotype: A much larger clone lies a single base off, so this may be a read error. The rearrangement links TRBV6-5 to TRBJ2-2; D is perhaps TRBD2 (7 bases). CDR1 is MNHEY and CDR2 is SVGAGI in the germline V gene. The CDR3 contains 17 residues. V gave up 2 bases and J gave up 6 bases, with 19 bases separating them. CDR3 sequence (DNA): TGTGCCAGCAGTTACACCCTTTGGGGGGGGGGGCCCGGGGAGCTGTTTTTT. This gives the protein CASSYTLWGGGPGELFF.

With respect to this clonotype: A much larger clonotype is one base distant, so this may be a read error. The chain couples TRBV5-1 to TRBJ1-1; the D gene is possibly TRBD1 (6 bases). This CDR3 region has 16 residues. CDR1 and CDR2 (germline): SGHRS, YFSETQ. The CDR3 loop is CASSVTGTVTNTEALF. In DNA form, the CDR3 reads TGCGCCAGCAGCGTTACAGGGACGGTTACGAACACTGAAGCTCTCTTT.

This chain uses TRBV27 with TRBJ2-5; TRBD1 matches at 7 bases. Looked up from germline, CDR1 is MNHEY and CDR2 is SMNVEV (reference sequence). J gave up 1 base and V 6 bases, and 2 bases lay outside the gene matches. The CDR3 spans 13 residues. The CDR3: CASRQGTQETQYF. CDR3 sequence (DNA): TGTGCCAGCAGACAGGGGACCCAAGAGACCCAGTACTTC.

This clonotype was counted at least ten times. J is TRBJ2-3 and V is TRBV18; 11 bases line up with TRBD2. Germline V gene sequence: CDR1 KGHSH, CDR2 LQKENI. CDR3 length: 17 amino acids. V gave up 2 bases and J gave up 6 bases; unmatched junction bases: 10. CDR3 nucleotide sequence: TGTGCCAGCTCACCAACTAGCGGGGGCCCAAGGTGGGATACGCAGTATTTT. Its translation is CASSPTSGGPRWDTQYF. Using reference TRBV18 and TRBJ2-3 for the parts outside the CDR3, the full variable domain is NAGVMQNPRHLVRRRGQEARLRCSPMKGHSHVYWYRQLPEEGLKFMVYLQKENIIDESGMPKERFSAEFPKEGPSILRIQQVVRGDSAAYFCASSPTSGGPRWDTQYFGPGTRLTVL.

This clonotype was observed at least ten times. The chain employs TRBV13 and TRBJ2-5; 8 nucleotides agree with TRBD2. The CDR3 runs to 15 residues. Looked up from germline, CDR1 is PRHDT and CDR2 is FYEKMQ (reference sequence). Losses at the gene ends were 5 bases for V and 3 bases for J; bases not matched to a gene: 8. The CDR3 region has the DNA TGTGCCAGCAGCCCGATCAGCGGGGGCAAAGAGACCCAGTACTTC. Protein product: CASSPISGGKETQYF.

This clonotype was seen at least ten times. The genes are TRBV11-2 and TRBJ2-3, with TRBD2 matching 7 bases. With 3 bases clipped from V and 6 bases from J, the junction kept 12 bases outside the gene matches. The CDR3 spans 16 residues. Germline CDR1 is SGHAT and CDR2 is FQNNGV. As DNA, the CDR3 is TGTGCCAGCAGCTTTCAGGCTCCTAGCGGCGCGGATACGCAGTATTTT. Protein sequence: CASSFQAPSGADTQYF.

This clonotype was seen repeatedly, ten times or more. The CDR3 nucleotides read TGTGCCAGCAGCTTTGGGGACATAGATAGCAATCAGCCCCAGCATTTT. This sequence encodes CASSFGDIDSNQPQHF. The chain joins TRBV7-8 to TRBJ1-5, with a possible D match to TRBD1 (6 bases). The length of the CDR3 is 16 residues. V lost 3 bases, J lost 0 bases, and 12 bases lay in between. Germline CDR1 is SGHVS and CDR2 is FQNEAQ. Combining the CDR3 with reference TRBV7-8 and TRBJ1-5 gives the whole variable domain GAGVSQSPRYKVAKRGQDVALRCDPISGHVSLFWYQQALGQGPEFLTYFQNEAQLDKSGLPSDRFFAERPEGSVSTLKIQRTQQEDSAVYLCASSFGDIDSNQPQHFGDGTRLSIL.

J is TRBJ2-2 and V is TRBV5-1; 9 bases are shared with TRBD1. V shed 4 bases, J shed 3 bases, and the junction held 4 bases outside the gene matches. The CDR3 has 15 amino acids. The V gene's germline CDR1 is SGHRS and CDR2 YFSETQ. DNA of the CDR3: TGCGCCAGCAGCCCCGGACAGGGGTACACCGGGGAGCTGTTTTTT. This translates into CASSPGQGYTGELFF.

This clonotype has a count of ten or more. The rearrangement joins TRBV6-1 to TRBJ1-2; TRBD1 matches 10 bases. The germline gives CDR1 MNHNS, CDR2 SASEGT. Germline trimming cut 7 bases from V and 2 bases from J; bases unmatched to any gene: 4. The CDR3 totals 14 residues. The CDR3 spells CASIPGQGNYGYTF. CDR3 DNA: TGTGCCAGCATTCCGGGACAGGGGAACTATGGCTACACCTTC.